The T cell receptor (beta chain) under discussion was sequenced for a study of blood T cell repertoires in COVID-19. As for the study in general: COVID-19 samples from acute and convalescent phases originated in the United States, Italy and Spain. The cDNA or gDNA used as material had been derived from T cells, B-cell-depleted T cells, or PBMCs.

Germline loops: CDR1 MGHRA, CDR2 YSYEKL. This CDR3 comprises 17 residues. V shed 1 base and J shed 0 bases, with 13 bases lying between them. The authors' processing: Reference gene primer amplification gave nucleated cell count estimates. Sequencing was performed with immunoSEQ multiplex PCR; in TCRdb, only in-frame clones are kept and a portion is missing. The DNA was the basis for D and trimming; V, J and clone size are from that table. The sample includes 200,000 to 250,000 clones, approximately 83% of them seen just once. This receptor was taken from a woman in her 30s who had recovered from COVID-19. Sequencing input: peripheral blood. The V and J genes are TRBV4-1 and TRBJ2-1, with D possibly matching TRBD1 (7 bases). CDR3 protein: CASSQAQGGDSYNEQFF. The DNA of the CDR3 is TGCGCCAGCAGCCAAGCGCAGGGGGGCGACTCCTACAATGAGCAGTTCTTC.